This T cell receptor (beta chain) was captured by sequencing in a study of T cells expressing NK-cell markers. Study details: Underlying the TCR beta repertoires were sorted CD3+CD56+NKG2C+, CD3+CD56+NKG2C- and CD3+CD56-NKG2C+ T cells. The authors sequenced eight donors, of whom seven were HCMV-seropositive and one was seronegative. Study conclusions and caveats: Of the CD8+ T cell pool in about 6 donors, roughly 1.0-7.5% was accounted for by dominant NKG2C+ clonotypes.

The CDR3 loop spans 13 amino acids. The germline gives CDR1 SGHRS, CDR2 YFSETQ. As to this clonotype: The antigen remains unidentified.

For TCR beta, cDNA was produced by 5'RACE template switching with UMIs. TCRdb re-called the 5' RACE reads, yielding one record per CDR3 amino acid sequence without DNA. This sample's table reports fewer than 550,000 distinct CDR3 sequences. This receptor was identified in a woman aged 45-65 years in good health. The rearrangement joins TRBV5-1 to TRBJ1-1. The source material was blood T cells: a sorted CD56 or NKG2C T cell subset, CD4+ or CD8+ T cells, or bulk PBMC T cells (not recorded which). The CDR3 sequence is CASSSFSFTEAFF.